This T cell receptor beta chain comes out of a study of blood T cell repertoires in COVID-19. For the study at large: The study drew acute and convalescent COVID-19 samples from the United States, Italy and Spain. Sources were T cells, B-cell-depleted T cells, or PBMCs; the material itself was cDNA or gDNA.

This clone appeared a single time. Original processing methods: The assay estimated nucleated cells by amplifying reference gene primers. Produced via immunoSEQ multiplex PCR; TCRdb's table is partial and in-frame only. Clonal size and the V and J genes are those of that table, whereas D and trimming came from the DNA. Of 130,000 to 150,000 clones listed, approximately 87% are singletons. Germline loops: CDR1 LGHNA, CDR2 YSLEER. The ends were cut back, 1 base at V and 0 bases at J, with 12 bases in the middle. CDR3 size: 17 residues. The clonotype comes from a woman between 45 and 65 years old with active or convalescent COVID-19. The sequenced sample was peripheral blood. This chain links TRBV4-3 with TRBJ2-2; D is ambiguous. CDR3 nucleotide sequence: TGCGCCAGCAGCCAAGTTCCCGGAGACGCGAACACCGGGGAGCTGTTTTTT. This encodes CASSQVPGDANTGELFF.